The TCR beta chain under discussion was sequenced for a study of shared clonotypes between healthy human individuals (TCRdb year 2020). About the study as a whole: The cohort included three men and a couple of women between 18 and 49 years of age. Different laboratories and diverse techniques were used to prepare libraries and sequence TCR repertoires, to increase sequencing depth and limit assay-specific biases. For each donor, CD4 naive and CD4 memory were each run on three plates, CD8 naive on two plates, and CD8 memory on one plate. Each donor's leukapheresis produced roughly between roughly 0.94 and 9.5 billion PBMCs. The study deeply sequenced blood TCR repertoires of five healthy adults to estimate repertoire size and the extent of clonotype sharing between individuals. Results and caveats for the whole study, not just this receptor: Pairwise subsampling led to the expectation that sequencing depth would affect the degree of clonotype sharing among donors. Sampling was restricted to blood, and TCR repertoires in tissue are likely to differ from TCR repertoires in blood. Higher generation probabilities were observed for clonotypes shared by all four sorted-subset donors than for non-shared clonotypes. Sharing across a handful of donors was observed for around 5% of naive CD4, less than 4% of naive CD8, 2% to 2.5% of memory CD4, and around 0.44% of memory CD8 clonotypes. Naive subsets generally had larger estimated clonotype richness than memory subsets did. Rarefaction of sorted-subset datasets indicated incomplete sequencing despite the large sequencing depth. Because the study included a small number of donors, the genetic and exposure-history diversity represented was limited.

There are 16 amino acids in the CDR3, from cysteine to phenylalanine inclusive. Just the 48-base CDR3 DNA is kept, in frame starting at base 1. CDR1 and CDR2 are drawn from the germline V gene (reference sequence): LNHNV, YYDKDF. The V end gives up 3 bases and the J end 5 bases, leaving 10 bases in the junction not matched to a gene. Using the deep immunoSEQ assay, TCR CDR3 regions were amplified from genomic DNA by multiplex PCR. Extracted genomic DNA from each cell subset was distributed evenly across all wells of several immunoSEQ 96-well plates, and each plate was treated as a replicate. For sorted subsets, each replicate PCR was loaded with roughly 0.2 ug genomic DNA, equivalent to some 27,000 T cell genomes. The purified libraries were quantified using a Qubit 3.0 fluorometer, sized with a Bioanalyzer 2100, and then quantified again using the KAPA Library Quantification kit. Every immunoSEQ 96-well plate was sequenced on a dedicated single-read 150-cycle Illumina NextSeq 550 flow cell. From the authors' description of their analysis: Because the immunoSEQ output held only junctional sequences and lacked quality scores, the filtering could not match the filtering applied to full-length reads. To assign V/J genes and CDR3, sequences were annotated using PyIR, a Python wrapper for IgBLAST v1.9, with IMGT germline references. Reads were removed for weak V/J assignments (E-value above 1e-6), missing CDR3, stop codons, out-of-frame junctions, or ambiguous translated residues. V3J clonotypes were defined as sequences sharing the same inferred V gene, J gene, and CDR3 amino acid sequence. Percentage overlap between repertoires was calculated by dividing the number of shared unique clonotypes by the size of the smaller repertoire. Three approaches were used to assess repertoire richness: RTK rarefaction, the Chao1 estimator, and Recon v2.1 estimates of unobserved clonotypes. Generation probabilities were computed with OLGA for all TCRbeta clonotypes obtained by the gDNA method from four donors. The table comes from immuneACCESS by way of TCRdb, which keeps in-frame sequences with V and J called. Part of the clones is missing from these tables; in studies checked, under half for an unresolved V gene and the rest for unknown reasons. V, J and clone size derive from that table, while D and trimming were established from the DNA sequence. Within this sample are approximately 1,500,000 clones, with approximately 96% of them counted one time only. Jointly, the top ten make up over 1% of the sample.

Healthy HIV-negative adults with no recently reported acute infections or vaccinations were included as donors. Every donor was a Caucasian adult residing in Nashville, Tennessee, USA. Magnetic negative selection was used to enrich CD4+ T cells, after which naive cells were positively selected on CD45RA and the negative fraction became the memory subset. Blood was obtained by leukapheresis, after which PBMCs were separated by Ficoll-Histopaque density gradient centrifugation and cryopreserved in liquid nitrogen vapor phase. Analytical flow cytometry was used to check the purity and quantity of each magnetically sorted T cell population. From each sorted fraction, genomic DNA was isolated and quantified by UV absorbance on a Nanodrop 2000c. As regards this clone: It lacks a known antigen. Base-call qualities are not available, and no considerably larger clone is one nucleotide away.

In this chain, TRBV15 is recombined with TRBJ1-5; TRBD1 matches 7 bases in the middle. This receptor was obtained from a man aged 30-40 years in good health. Specimen: naive CD4+ T cells sorted from blood. The intended sense of this specimen's cell subset or site label: CD45RA+ positively selected. The bases read TGTGCCACCAGCAGCCCCCTGGGAGGGGGCGATCAGCCCCAGCATTTT. Translated, this gives CATSSPLGGGDQPQHF.